This TCR beta chain was identified during a study of T cell changes during pregnancy in multiple sclerosis. The CDR3 is made up of 13 amino acids. With 4 bases removed from V and 2 bases from J, the gap between germline ends came to 11 bases. Germline V lookup: CDR1 GTSNPN, CDR2 SVGIG (reference sequence). Assay used: immunoSEQ multiplex PCR; TCRdb lists only in-frame clones, some missing. The sample lists some 38,000 clones, approximately 94% occurring once. This receptor was obtained from a female donor with multiple sclerosis, enrolled in a pregnancy study. The chain links TRBV30 to TRBJ2-5; tentatively, D is TRBD2 (6 bases). Source: CD4+ T cells from peripheral blood mononuclear cells, taken in the second trimester of pregnancy. CDR3 in DNA: TGTGCCTGGAATCTAGCGATACAAGAGACCCAGTACTTC. Protein: CAWNLAIQETQYF.